Listed here are 29 T cell receptor beta chains from one sample, sequenced in a study of tumor and adjacent non-tumor tissue in lung cancer. A modified ARM-PCR protocol with three rounds of nested PCR amplified TCRbeta. TCRdb reprocessed the multiplex PCR reads via MiXCR and lists one record per CDR3 protein. The profile shows approximately 75,000 distinct CDR3 sequences, 77% of them singletons. The template was RNA from unsorted bulk tissue. Source material: lung tumor tissue. The receptors stem from a woman between 45 and 65 years old with non-small cell lung cancer.

This clonotype is labeled as medium-sized. The chain carries TRBV11-2 and TRBJ2-2; D might be TRBD2 (5 bases). V lost 4 bases and J lost 6, with 12 bases in between. The V gene's germline CDR1 is SGHAT and CDR2 FQNNGV. This CDR3 has 14 amino acids. The CDR3 sequence: CASSSRTPAGELFF. The CDR3 DNA follows: TGTGCCAGCAGCTCCAGGACTCCAGCCGGGGAGCTGTTTTTT.

This clonotype was seen repeatedly, ten times or more. V is TRBV6-5 and J is TRBJ1-5; D unclear. Trimming took off 3 bases at V and 5 bases at J, with 11 bases between the two ends. Germline lookup yields CDR1 MNHEY and CDR2 SVGAGI. The CDR3 covers 14 residues. In DNA, the CDR3 is TGTGCCAGCAGTTATTCAAGATCTGATCAGCCCCAGCATTTT. The encoded protein is CASSYSRSDQPQHF.

This clonotype was picked up many times. The chain joins TRBV20-1 to TRBJ1-5; D is ambiguous. The length of the CDR3 is 11 residues. The germline V and J ends were trimmed by 5 bases and 9 bases, with 11 bases remaining between them. The V gene's germline CDR1 is DFQATT and CDR2 SNEGSKA (reference sequence). DNA for the CDR3: TGCAGTGCTGAGGCAGGTGGGCCCCAGCATTTT. This sequence encodes CSAEAGGPQHF.

This clonotype was detected once. The chain is built from TRBV11-2 and TRBJ2-5; no reliable D call. Germline CDR1 reads SGHAT; CDR2 reads FQNNGV. There are 11 residues in the CDR3. In nucleotides, the CDR3 is TGTGCGGGCAGTATCACCGAGACCCAGTACTTC. Translated, it gives CAGSITETQYF.

This clonotype was seen a few times. At one end the junction does not follow the germline gene, possibly because of a read error. The rearrangement joins TRBV20-1 to TRBJ1-4; D is uncertain. From germline, CDR1 is DFQATT and CDR2 SNEGSKA (reference sequence). This CDR3 comprises 13 residues. The CDR3 reads CSVPGQFNGKLFF. The CDR3 nucleotides read TGCAGTGTCCCCGGGCAGTTTAATGGAAAACTGTTTTTT.

In the case of this clonotype: Possible read error: a much larger clone is one base away. The chain combines TRBV28 with TRBJ1-6; D is uncertain. The germline V gene has CDR1 MDHEN and CDR2 SYDVKM. The CDR3 is made up of 16 amino acids. DNA of the CDR3: TGTGCCAGCAGTTTATCAGGATTCGGGGTCACCTCACCCATCCACTTT. This translates into CASSLSGFGVTSPIHF.

Comment on this clonotype: One junction end does not reproduce the germline sequence, and a read error may be involved. This chain joins TRBV4-1 and TRBJ2-7, with 9 bases aligning to TRBD2. Germline V gives CDR1 MGHRA, CDR2 YSYEKL. The CDR3 runs 16 residues. Here the CDR3 DNA reads TGCGTCAGCTGCCAAGACCAGACTAGCGGTTACTATGAGCAGTACTTC. It encodes CVSCQDQTSGYYEQYF.

This clonotype was picked up many times. The chain carries TRBV6-1 and TRBJ1-2; 8 bases fit TRBD1. The CDR3 extends over 16 amino acids. Germline V gene data show CDR1 as MNHNS and CDR2 as SASEGT. The J segment lost 4 bases and the V segment lost 1 base, leaving 8 bases of the junction unmatched. The CDR3 coding sequence is TGTGCCAGCAGTGAAGGGGCGGACAGGGTGTTCTATGGCTACACCTTC. This translates into CASSEGADRVFYGYTF.

As regards this clonotype: A single base separates this from a much larger clone, so it may be a read error. The chain joins TRBV30 to TRBJ1-2; maybe TRBD1 (5 bases). The germline V gene encodes CDR1 GTSNPN and CDR2 SVGIG (reference sequence). CDR3 length: 14 residues. CDR3 nucleotide sequence: TGTGACTGGGCTGTGAGCAGGGCATTGCCCGGCTACACCTTC. This codes for CDWAVSRALPGYTF.

On this clonotype: This could be a read error, since a much larger clone is one nucleotide away. This chain uses TRBV25-1 with TRBJ2-6; TRBD1 might be the D (6 bases). The CDR3 extends over 15 amino acids. Germline-derived CDR1 and CDR2 are MGHDK and SYGVNS. V was shortened by 6 bases and J by 2 bases, with 11 bases between the two germline ends. CDR3 sequence: CASREQGTGANVLTF. In DNA, the CDR3 is TGTGCCAGCAGGGAACAGGGAACTGGGGCCAACGTCCTGACTTTC.

Note on this clonotype: An end of the junction does not agree with germline; a read error may underlie this. This chain links TRBV6-5 with TRBJ2-5, with D perhaps TRBD1 or TRBD2 (5 bases each). The CDR3 is 14 amino acids. Germline V gene data show CDR1 as MNHEY and CDR2 as SVGAGI. For the CDR3, the DNA is TGTGTCAGCAGCCCCGGGGCAGTCCAAGAGATCCAGTACTTC. Residues: CVSSPGAVQEIQYF.

With respect to this clonotype: Germline and junction disagree at one end, which may indicate a read error. The V call is TRBV29-1, the J call TRBJ1-1; possibly TRBD1 for D (5 bases). Per the germline V gene, CDR1 is SQVTM and CDR2 is ANQGSEA. The CDR3 spans 12 residues. The CDR3 reads CSISEGRTEAFF. The DNA for the CDR3 is TGCAGCATTTCGGAGGGGAGGACTGAAGCTTTCTTC.

Only a few counts were recorded for this clonotype. A much larger clone is a single base away; this may be a read error. The J gene is TRBJ2-2, the V gene TRBV12-3 or TRBV12-4; no clear D. The CDR3 covers 12 residues. The germline V and J ends were trimmed by 11 bases and 4 bases, with 11 bases remaining between them. In DNA, the CDR3 is TGTGCCGGCACTCGACGCACCGGGGAGCTGTTTTTT. It specifies CAGTRRTGELFF.

This clonotype was observed once. V gene TRBV7-9 combines with J gene TRBJ2-5; D is possibly TRBD2 (5 bases). The CDR3 is 15 amino acids. Deletions cut 7 bases from V and 2 bases from J, with 17 bases between. Germline-derived CDR1 and CDR2 are SEHNR and FQNEAQ (reference sequence). In DNA form, the CDR3 reads TGTGCCAGCACCTCAATACTAGAGGCACAAGAGACCCAGTACTTC. Translated, it gives CASTSILEAQETQYF.

The rearrangement joins TRBV6-5 to TRBJ1-1; unclear D gene. The germline gives CDR1 MNHEY, CDR2 SVGAGI. The V and J ends lost 7 bases and 4 bases respectively, with 16 bases between them. This CDR3 has 14 amino acids. In DNA form, the CDR3 reads TGTGCCAGCACCTCACAGAGGGTTGTCACTGAAGCTTTCTTT. This gives the protein CASTSQRVVTEAFF.

Comments on this clonotype: A junction boundary mismatches the germline segment, possibly from a read error. This chain links TRBV4-2 with TRBJ1-6; 7 bases fit TRBD1. Germline-derived CDR1 and CDR2 are LGHNA and YNFKEQ. The CDR3 runs 15 residues. The CDR3 DNA reads TGTGCCAGCAAACCACGACAGGGAGATAATCCACCCCTCCACTTC. The encoded protein is CASKPRQGDNPPLHF.

A note on this clonotype: The germline gene is not matched at one end of the junction; a read error may be the cause. The chain is built from TRBV29-1 and TRBJ2-1; D unclear. This CDR3 spans 13 amino acids. Germline CDR1 and CDR2: SQVTM and ANQGSEA. This CDR3 is CSVVAVLYNEQFF. The DNA of the CDR3 is TGCAGCGTTGTGGCGGTCCTATACAATGAGCAGTTTTTC.

Remarks on this clonotype: A junction boundary mismatches the germline segment, possibly from a read error. The rearrangement links TRBV11-2 to TRBJ2-7, with 8 nucleotides matching TRBD2. In germline, CDR1 is SGHAT, CDR2 FQNNGV. The CDR3 loop spans 17 amino acids. CDR3 in DNA: TGTGCCAGCAACTTATATCGGAACGGGAGGGTCTCCTACGAGCAGTACTTC. Protein product: CASNLYRNGRVSYEQYF. Filled out from reference TRBV11-2 and TRBJ2-7, the complete variable domain reads EAGVAQSPRYKIIEKRQSVAFWCNPISGHATLYWYQQILGQGPKLLIQFQNNGVVDDSQLPKDRFSAERLKGVDSTLKIQPAKLEDSAVYLCASNLYRNGRVSYEQYFGPGTRLTVT.

As regards this clonotype: This could be a read error, since a much larger clone is one nucleotide away. V is TRBV20-1 and J is TRBJ2-2; D is possibly TRBD2 (6 bases). The CDR3 contains 16 residues. Germline CDR1 is DFQATT and CDR2 is SNEGSKA (reference sequence). CDR3 amino acids: CNARRISGSNTGELFF. In DNA form, the CDR3 reads TGCAATGCTAGAAGAATAAGCGGGTCGAACACCGGGGAGCTGTTTTTT.

About this clonotype itself: The junction shows a germline mismatch at one end, possibly a read error. This chain joins TRBV4-1 and TRBJ2-3; D unresolved. Germline CDR1 reads MGHRA; CDR2 reads YSYEKL. The CDR3 covers 17 residues. The CDR3 here is CASSQDLARIGTDTQYF. The CDR3 DNA reads as TGCGCCAGCAGCCAAGATTTGGCGAGGATAGGCACAGATACGCAATATTTT.

As regards this clonotype: A much larger clone lies one base from this, so it may be a read error. J is TRBJ2-1 and V is TRBV7-8, with TRBD2 as a possible D gene (5 bases). Per germline, CDR1 SGHVS and CDR2 FQNEAQ. The CDR3 is 13 amino acids. The CDR3 bases are TGTGCCAGCAGCTCTAGGACTTTCAATGAGCAGTTATTC. It translates to CASSSRTFNEQLF. Using reference TRBV7-8 and TRBJ2-1 for the parts outside the CDR3, the full variable domain is GAGVSQSPRYKVAKRGQDVALRCDPISGHVSLFWYQQALGQGPEFLTYFQNEAQLDKSGLPSDRFFAERPEGSVSTLKIQRTQQEDSAVYLCASSSRTFNEQLFGPGTRLTVL.

The V gene is TRBV2, the J gene TRBJ2-5, with D unclear. Per the germline V gene, CDR1 is SNHLY and CDR2 is FYNNEI. V shed 8 bases and J shed 7 bases, with 20 bases lying between them. The CDR3 extends over 14 amino acids. Written as DNA, the CDR3 is TGTGCCAGCGTCTGGGGTGAAGGGTCAGGGACCCAGTACTTC. Translation gives CASVWGEGSGTQYF.

Comments on this clonotype: A much more abundant neighbour one base away suggests this may be a read error. The CDR3, as DNA: TGCAGTGTTGCTCCAAGGGCGAACACTGAAGCTTTCTTT. This gives the protein CSVAPRANTEAFF. The chain employs TRBV20-1 and TRBJ1-1, with D unclear. Germline CDR1 reads DFQATT; CDR2 reads SNEGSKA (reference sequence). Trimming removed 7 bases from V and 1 base from J, with 13 bases in between. The CDR3 has 13 residues.

V and J are TRBV6-2 or TRBV6-3 and TRBJ1-2; D uncertain. Germline V CDR1 and CDR2: MNHEY, SVGEGT. This CDR3 contains 14 residues. The CDR3 DNA is TGTGGCACCAGTTGGACGGAGGCTAACTATGGCTACACCTTC. It codes for CGTSWTEANYGYTF.

V usage is TRBV7-8 and J usage is TRBJ2-1, with 7 bases matching TRBD2. V trimming: 1 base; J trimming: 16 bases; junction bases outside the gene matches: 16. This CDR3 is 15 amino acids long. The germline CDR1 and CDR2 sequences are SGHVS and FQNEAQ. This chain's CDR3 is CASSLEWTSSIWQFF. The DNA for the CDR3 is TGTGCCAGCAGCTTAGAATGGACTAGTTCGATCTGGCAATTCTTC.

With regard to this clonotype: A much larger clone differs by one base, so this may be a read error. The rearrangement uses TRBV6-1 and TRBJ1-1; D remains unclear. This CDR3 is built from 13 residues. The germline gives CDR1 MNHNS, CDR2 SASEGT. The CDR3 is CASSGFLNIEAFF. The CDR3 DNA reads TGTGCCAGCAGTGGTTTCCTGAACATTGAAGCTTTCTTT.

In this sample, this clonotype is large. The V gene is TRBV11-2, the J gene TRBJ2-2; D ambiguous. Deletions cut 5 bases from V and 4 bases from J, with 5 bases between. The germline V gene has CDR1 SGHAT and CDR2 FQNNGV. There are 12 residues in the CDR3. CDR3 region: CASSEVTGELFF. The CDR3 coding sequence is TGTGCCAGCAGCGAAGTCACCGGGGAGCTGTTTTTT.

As for this clonotype: This CDR3 is missing its conserved last phenylalanine or tryptophan, likely due to a read error. It is unclear where the CDR3 begins or ends on the DNA, so no DNA is shown, and the CDR3 is as TCRdb lists it. The J gene is TRBJ2-7, the V gene TRBV5-1; the DNA was not used to check the table's D call, TRBD1. Germline CDR1 is SGHRS and CDR2 is YFSETQ. A total of 11 residues make up the CDR3, ends included. This chain's CDR3 is CASSTGQEHYL.

Notes on this clonotype: One end of the junction varies from germline; a read error may be responsible. This chain links TRBV5-6 with TRBJ2-1; TRBD1 agrees at 7 bases. CDR1 SGHDT and CDR2 YYEEEE come from the germline V gene. CDR3 length: 13 amino acids. CDR3 DNA: TGTGTCAGCAGCTCGACAGGGCACCATGAGCAGTTCTTC. This codes for CVSSSTGHHEQFF.